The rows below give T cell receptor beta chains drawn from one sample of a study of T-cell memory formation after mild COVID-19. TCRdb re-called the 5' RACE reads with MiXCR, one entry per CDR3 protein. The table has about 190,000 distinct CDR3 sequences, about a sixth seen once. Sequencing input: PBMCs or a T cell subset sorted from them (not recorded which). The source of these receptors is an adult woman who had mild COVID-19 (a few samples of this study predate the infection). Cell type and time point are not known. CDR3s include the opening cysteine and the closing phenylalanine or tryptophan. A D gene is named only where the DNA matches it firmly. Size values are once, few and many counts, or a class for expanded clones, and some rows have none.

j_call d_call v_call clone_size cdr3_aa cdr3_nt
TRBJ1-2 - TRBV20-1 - CSARGGTYGYTF TGCAGTGCTAGAGGCGGGACCTATGGCTACACCTTC
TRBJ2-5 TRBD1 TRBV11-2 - CASSFNPPGGLETQYF TGTGCCAGCAGCTTTAATCCCCCAGGGGGCTTGGAGACCCAGTACTTC
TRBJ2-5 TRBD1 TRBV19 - CASSLRTGIRETQYF TGTGCCAGTAGTTTACGGACAGGGATAAGGGAGACCCAGTACTTC
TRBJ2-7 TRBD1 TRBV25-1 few CASSELGQGSHEQYF TGTGCCAGCAGTGAATTGGGACAGGGTAGCCACGAGCAGTACTTC
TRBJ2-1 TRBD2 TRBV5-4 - CASSLLSGSSYNEQFF TGTGCCAGCAGCTTACTGAGCGGGAGCTCCTACAATGAGCAGTTCTTC
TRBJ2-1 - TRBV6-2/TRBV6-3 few CASSAGLLSSYNEQFF TGTGCCAGCAGTGCTGGACTGCTAAGCTCCTACAATGAGCAGTTCTTC
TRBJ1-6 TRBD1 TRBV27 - CASMGTGASPLHF TGTGCCAGCATGGGGACAGGGGCTTCACCCCTCCACTTT
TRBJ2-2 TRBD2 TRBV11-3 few CASSSGRLYTGELFF TGTGCCAGCAGTAGCGGGAGGCTGTACACCGGGGAGCTGTTTTTT
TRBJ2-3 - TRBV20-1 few CSQTGGGTDTQYF TGCAGTCAAACCGGGGGCGGCACAGATACGCAGTATTTT
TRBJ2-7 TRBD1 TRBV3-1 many CASSQDDRDEQYF TGTGCCAGCAGCCAAGATGACAGGGACGAGCAGTACTTC
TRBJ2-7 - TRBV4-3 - CASSQDTQASYEQYF TGCGCCAGCAGCCAAGATACACAGGCCTCCTACGAGCAGTACTTC
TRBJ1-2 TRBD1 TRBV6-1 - CASSESSTGNYGYTF TGTGCCAGCAGTGAAAGTTCGACAGGGAACTATGGCTACACCTTC
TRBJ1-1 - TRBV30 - CAWSAQLNTEAFF TGTGCCTGGAGTGCGCAGTTGAACACTGAAGCTTTCTTT
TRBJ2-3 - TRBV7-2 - CASSLASSVADTQYF TGTGCCAGCAGCTTAGCGTCTAGCGTCGCTGATACGCAGTATTTT
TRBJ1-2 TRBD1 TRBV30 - CAWTTTGWDRPLGGYTF TGTGCCTGGACCACTACCGGCTGGGACAGACCTCTCGGCGGCTACACCTTC
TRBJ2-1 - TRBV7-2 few CASSAWAGSSYNEQFF TGTGCCAGCAGCGCCTGGGCGGGGAGCTCCTACAATGAGCAGTTCTTC
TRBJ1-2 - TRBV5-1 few CASSLEIGNGYTF TGCGCCAGCAGCTTGGAGATAGGGAATGGCTACACCTTC
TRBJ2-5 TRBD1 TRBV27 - CASSPRDRGRETQYF TGTGCCAGCAGCCCCCGGGACAGGGGGCGAGAGACCCAGTACTTC
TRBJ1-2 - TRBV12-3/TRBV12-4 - CASSPLDSAPNYGYTF TGTGCCAGCAGTCCCTTGGACTCGGCCCCCAACTATGGCTACACCTTC
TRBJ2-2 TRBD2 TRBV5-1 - CASRFGLLARGTGELFF TGCGCCAGCAGGTTCGGGTTACTAGCGAGGGGAACCGGGGAGCTGTTTTTT
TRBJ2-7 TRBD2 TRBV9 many CASSATGTSGPYEQYF TGTGCCAGCAGCGCGACCGGGACTAGCGGGCCATACGAGCAGTACTTC
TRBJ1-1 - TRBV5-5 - CASSLEGVLSMNTEAFF TGTGCCAGCAGCCTGGAGGGGGTACTCTCCATGAACACTGAAGCTTTCTTT
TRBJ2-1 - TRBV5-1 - CASRQMATSYNEQFF TGCGCCAGCAGGCAAATGGCGACCTCCTACAATGAGCAGTTCTTC
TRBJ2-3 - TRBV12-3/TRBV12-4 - CASTLGPGGTDTQYF TGTGCCAGCACCCTGGGACCTGGGGGCACAGATACGCAGTATTTT
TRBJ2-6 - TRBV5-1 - CASSNPGAGANVLTF TGCGCCAGCAGCAATCCGGGGGCTGGGGCCAACGTCCTGACTTTC
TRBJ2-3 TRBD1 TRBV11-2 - CASSLGTALTDTQYF TGTGCCAGCAGCCTAGGGACAGCTCTCACAGATACGCAGTATTTT